This T cell receptor beta chain is drawn from a study of cytomegalovirus exposure and HLA in healthy donors. This clone has a single count. The antigen is undetermined. Study-level points and caveats: Specificity of a few CMV-associated chains for CMV antigens was verified in vitro.

Germline loops: CDR1 KGHSH, CDR2 LQKENI. The CDR3 runs to 14 residues. After removal of 3 bases from V and 4 bases from J, the junction contained 4 bases not matched to a gene. The assay was immunoSEQ multiplex PCR, and TCRdb's table has in-frame clones only and misses some. The data show about 120,000 clones, around 85% seen once. Sequenced material: PBMCs. The receptor comes from a woman under 40 in good health and CMV-seronegative. The rearrangement links TRBV18 to TRBJ1-1; 8 bases match TRBD1. The CDR3 region has the DNA TGTGCCAGCTCACCGAGACAGGGGACCACTGAAGCTTTCTTT. Its protein is CASSPRQGTTEAFF.